This is a list of T cell receptor beta chains from one sample in a study of cytomegalovirus exposure and HLA in healthy donors. Profiled with immunoSEQ multiplex PCR; TCRdb holds only in-frame clones, not every one. The repertoire holds approximately 150,000 clones, roughly 87% seen once, with roughly 4.8% in the top ten. The sequencing input was PBMCs. The receptors were sampled from a man aged 18 to 30 in good health and CMV-seropositive. Each CDR3 is given with its conserved first and last residue. Fields, in order: clone size, J gene, V gene, D gene, CDR3 protein, CDR3 DNA. The D gene is left open where the match is weak. For some rows the clone size is stated as once, few or many, or as a class when expanded; others skip it.

size: .
J: TRBJ2-3
V: TRBV5-1
D: TRBD2
CDR3: CASSLGRTSGSTDTQYF
DNA: TGCGCCAGCAGCTTGGGTCGGACTAGCGGAAGCACAGATACGCAGTATTTT

size: .
J: TRBJ1-5
V: TRBV6-5
D: .
CDR3: CASSYYGYNQPQHF
DNA: TGTGCCAGCAGTTACTACGGTTACAATCAGCCCCAGCATTTT

size: few
J: TRBJ2-1
V: TRBV6-1
D: .
CDR3: CASSENENRVVEQFF
DNA: TGTGCCAGCAGTGAAAATGAAAACAGGGTGGTCGAGCAGTTCTTC

size: .
J: TRBJ1-1
V: TRBV6-1
D: .
CDR3: CASSDHSGDTEAFF
DNA: TGTGCCAGCAGTGACCACTCAGGGGACACTGAAGCTTTCTTT

size: .
J: TRBJ1-3
V: TRBV9
D: TRBD1
CDR3: CASSLSTGVAGNTIYF
DNA: TGTGCCAGCAGCTTATCTACAGGGGTAGCTGGAAACACCATATATTTT

size: .
J: TRBJ2-7
V: TRBV28
D: TRBD1
CDR3: CASSFGQVLDEQYF
DNA: TGTGCCAGCAGTTTTGGACAGGTCCTGGACGAGCAGTACTTC

size: .
J: TRBJ1-2
V: TRBV5-1
D: TRBD1
CDR3: CASSSGGGNYGYTF
DNA: TGCGCCAGCAGCTCAGGGGGCGGTAACTATGGCTACACCTTC

size: .
J: TRBJ1-5
V: TRBV11-1
D: .
CDR3: CASSLGGSDQPQHF
DNA: TGTGCCAGCAGCTTAGGGGGCAGCGATCAGCCCCAGCATTTT

size: .
J: TRBJ2-7
V: TRBV7-9
D: TRBD2
CDR3: CASSRGGSGEQYF
DNA: TGTGCCAGCAGCCGCGGGGGGAGCGGCGAGCAGTACTTC

size: .
J: TRBJ1-2
V: TRBV7-6
D: TRBD1
CDR3: CASSLRGLGYTF
DNA: TGTGCCAGCAGCCTAAGGGGGCTTGGCTACACCTTC

size: .
J: TRBJ2-7
V: TRBV10-3
D: .
CDR3: CAISRTSGEQYF
DNA: TGTGCCATCAGTCGAACCTCGGGAGAGCAGTACTTC

size: .
J: TRBJ1-1
V: TRBV6-5
D: TRBD1
CDR3: CASSDRGNTEAFF
DNA: TGTGCCAGCAGTGACAGGGGGAACACTGAAGCTTTCTTT

size: .
J: TRBJ1-6
V: TRBV27
D: .
CDR3: CASRSDRLNSPLHF
DNA: TGTGCCAGCAGGTCAGACAGGCTTAATTCACCCCTCCACTTT

size: .
J: TRBJ2-7
V: TRBV11-2
D: TRBD1
CDR3: CASSLSGTGGYEQYF
DNA: TGTGCCAGCAGCTTGTCCGGGACAGGGGGTTACGAGCAGTACTTC

size: few
J: TRBJ2-5
V: TRBV30
D: .
CDR3: CAWSVIAVQETQYF
DNA: TGTGCCTGGAGTGTAATAGCGGTGCAAGAGACCCAGTACTTC

size: once
J: TRBJ2-2
V: TRBV29-1
D: TRBD1
CDR3: CSVTGVPTGELFF
DNA: TGCAGCGTTACAGGGGTCCCCACCGGGGAGCTGTTTTTT

size: .
J: TRBJ2-7
V: TRBV6-1
D: .
CDR3: CASSEAPGSPYEQYF
DNA: TGTGCCAGCAGTGAAGCACCGGGATCCCCCTACGAGCAGTACTTC

size: .
J: TRBJ1-1
V: TRBV5-1
D: TRBD1
CDR3: CASSLGDRERRDTEAFF
DNA: TGCGCCAGCAGCTTGGGGGACAGGGAGCGACGGGACACTGAAGCTTTCTTT

size: .
J: TRBJ2-2
V: TRBV7-6
D: TRBD2
CDR3: CASSSPGLAGGDGELFF
DNA: TGTGCCAGCAGCTCGCCGGGACTAGCGGGAGGCGACGGGGAGCTGTTTTTT

size: once
J: TRBJ1-1
V: TRBV6-1
D: .
CDR3: CAIYRVLMNTEAFF
DNA: TGTGCCATTTACCGGGTCCTTATGAACACTGAAGCTTTCTTT

size: .
J: TRBJ2-7
V: TRBV27
D: TRBD1
CDR3: CASGYRGLEQYF
DNA: TGTGCCAGCGGATACAGGGGGCTAGAGCAGTACTTC

size: once
J: TRBJ2-1
V: TRBV6-5
D: TRBD1
CDR3: CASRTGGVSQFF
DNA: TGTGCCAGCAGGACAGGGGGCGTTTCGCAGTTCTTC

size: .
J: TRBJ1-5
V: TRBV28
D: TRBD1
CDR3: CASNTRGSRQPQHF
DNA: TGTGCCAGCAACACCAGGGGGAGTCGTCAGCCCCAGCATTTT

size: .
J: TRBJ2-1
V: TRBV6-6
D: .
CDR3: CASSQGTVNEQFF
DNA: TGTGCCAGCAGCCAAGGGACTGTCAATGAGCAGTTCTTC

size: .
J: TRBJ2-1
V: TRBV7-9
D: TRBD1
CDR3: CASSLRTGKENEQFF
DNA: TGTGCCAGCAGCTTACGGACAGGGAAGGAAAATGAGCAGTTCTTC

size: .
J: TRBJ1-2
V: TRBV19
D: TRBD1
CDR3: CASSKTGGNYGYTF
DNA: TGTGCCAGTAGTAAAACAGGGGGCAACTATGGCTACACCTTC

size: .
J: TRBJ2-7
V: TRBV29-1
D: TRBD2
CDR3: CSVPSGSPYEQYF
DNA: TGCAGCGTCCCTAGCGGTAGCCCCTACGAGCAGTACTTC

size: .
J: TRBJ2-1
V: TRBV27
D: TRBD1
CDR3: CASCPWGTGAYNEQFF
DNA: TGTGCCAGCTGCCCTTGGGGGACAGGGGCCTACAATGAGCAGTTCTTC

size: .
J: TRBJ2-7
V: TRBV11-2
D: .
CDR3: CASSLGEAGEQYF
DNA: TGTGCCAGCAGCTTGGGAGAAGCCGGGGAGCAGTACTTC

size: .
J: TRBJ2-1
V: TRBV6-5
D: .
CDR3: CASSYSPGGFGDEQFF
DNA: TGTGCCAGCAGTTACTCGCCGGGGGGCTTTGGCGATGAGCAGTTCTTC

size: .
J: TRBJ1-1
V: TRBV29-1
D: .
CDR3: CSVELEGMNTEAFF
DNA: TGCAGCGTTGAATTGGAGGGGATGAACACTGAAGCTTTCTTT

size: .
J: TRBJ1-3
V: TRBV28
D: TRBD1
CDR3: CASSSSGTGGNTIYF
DNA: TGTGCCAGCAGTTCCTCCGGGACAGGGGGAAACACCATATATTTT

size: once
J: TRBJ1-4
V: TRBV5-4
D: TRBD1
CDR3: CASSYGTALNEKLFF
DNA: TGTGCCAGCAGCTATGGGACAGCGCTGAATGAAAAACTGTTTTTT

size: .
J: TRBJ1-6
V: TRBV7-9
D: TRBD1
CDR3: CASSPPGQGHSPLHF
DNA: TGTGCCAGCAGCCCCCCGGGACAGGGTCATTCACCCCTCCACTTT

size: .
J: TRBJ1-4
V: TRBV7-9
D: TRBD1
CDR3: CASSSRGEGEKLFF
DNA: TGTGCCAGCAGCTCCAGGGGGGAAGGAGAAAAACTGTTTTTT

size: .
J: TRBJ1-1
V: TRBV20-1
D: .
CDR3: CSTTLGGRAFF
DNA: TGCAGTACGACATTGGGTGGGAGAGCTTTCTTT

size: .
J: TRBJ1-1
V: TRBV28
D: .
CDR3: CASTDRMVMNTEAFF
DNA: TGTGCCAGCACAGACAGGATGGTAATGAACACTGAAGCTTTCTTT

size: .
J: TRBJ2-2
V: TRBV9
D: TRBD1
CDR3: CASSGGQDTGELFF
DNA: TGTGCCAGCAGCGGGGGACAGGACACCGGGGAGCTGTTTTTT

size: .
J: TRBJ1-3
V: TRBV6-5
D: .
CDR3: CASSKLTGDWNTIYF
DNA: TGTGCCAGCAGCAAACTGACAGGCGACTGGAACACCATATATTTT

size: .
J: TRBJ2-1
V: TRBV4-2
D: TRBD1
CDR3: CASSRGTADEQFF
DNA: TGTGCCAGCAGCCGGGGGACAGCCGATGAGCAGTTCTTC